These T cell receptor beta chains were read from a single sample in a study of CD8 T cells in ankylosing spondylitis. TCRdb redid the calling of the 5' RACE reads with MiXCR, one entry per CDR3 protein. The data show around 130,000 distinct CDR3 sequences, about 7% seen once. Sequenced input: blood, either unsorted or a sorted T cell fraction (not recorded which). The source of these receptors is a male donor with ankylosing spondylitis or in good health (not recorded which). CDR3s include the opening cysteine and the closing phenylalanine or tryptophan. Each record gives: D gene, clone size, J gene, V gene, CDR3 DNA, CDR3 protein. A D gene is named only where the DNA matches it firmly. Clone size is given as once, few, many or a size class.

d_gene: TRBD1; abundance: many; j_gene: TRBJ1-5; v_gene: TRBV25-1; CDR3nt: TGTGCCAGCAAATCGGACAGGGGAAGCAATCAGCCCCAGCATTTT; CDR3aa: CASKSDRGSNQPQHF
d_gene: TRBD1; abundance: many; j_gene: TRBJ2-1; v_gene: TRBV12-3/TRBV12-4; CDR3nt: TGTGCCAGCAGCCCCAGGGGGCGAAACAATGAGCAGTTCTTC; CDR3aa: CASSPRGRNNEQFF
d_gene: TRBD1; abundance: many; j_gene: TRBJ1-5; v_gene: TRBV5-5; CDR3nt: TGTGCCAGCAGCGTTTTGGGACAGGGAGGTCAGCCCCAGCATTTT; CDR3aa: CASSVLGQGGQPQHF
d_gene: TRBD1; abundance: many; j_gene: TRBJ2-7; v_gene: TRBV20-1; CDR3nt: TGCAGTGCTAGAGGGTCGACAGGGGATCGAATCTACGAGCAGTACTTC; CDR3aa: CSARGSTGDRIYEQYF
d_gene: .; abundance: many; j_gene: TRBJ2-7; v_gene: TRBV20-1; CDR3nt: TGCAGTGCTACGGACACGGCAACGCACGAGCAGTACTTC; CDR3aa: CSATDTATHEQYF
d_gene: TRBD2; abundance: few; j_gene: TRBJ2-1; v_gene: TRBV12-3/TRBV12-4; CDR3nt: TGTGCCAGCAGTGGGGGACTAGTTACCTACAATGAGCAGTTCTTC; CDR3aa: CASSGGLVTYNEQFF
d_gene: TRBD1; abundance: many; j_gene: TRBJ1-6; v_gene: TRBV5-5; CDR3nt: TGTGCCAGCAGCTTGGCGGGACAGGGGGCCAGGAATTCACCCCTCCACTTT; CDR3aa: CASSLAGQGARNSPLHF
d_gene: TRBD1; abundance: many; j_gene: TRBJ1-5; v_gene: TRBV7-9; CDR3nt: TGTGCCAGCAGCGGGCCGGGGACAGGGAATCAGCCCCAGCATTTT; CDR3aa: CASSGPGTGNQPQHF
d_gene: .; abundance: many; j_gene: TRBJ2-5; v_gene: TRBV5-1; CDR3nt: TGCGCCAGCAGCTTGAGGGGGACCCAAGAGACCCAGTACTTC; CDR3aa: CASSLRGTQETQYF
d_gene: .; abundance: many; j_gene: TRBJ1-3; v_gene: TRBV10-3; CDR3nt: TGTGCCATCAGGTCGACAGACTCTGGAAACACCATATATTTT; CDR3aa: CAIRSTDSGNTIYF
d_gene: .; abundance: many; j_gene: TRBJ2-3; v_gene: TRBV18; CDR3nt: TGTGCCAGCTCACCTCGGGGTCCGGGAGGCACAGATACGCAGTATTTT; CDR3aa: CASSPRGPGGTDTQYF
d_gene: .; abundance: many; j_gene: TRBJ1-2; v_gene: TRBV27; CDR3nt: TGTGCCAGCAGTTTCTTGGGGGCCCGCTATGGCTACACCTTC; CDR3aa: CASSFLGARYGYTF
d_gene: TRBD1; abundance: many; j_gene: TRBJ2-3; v_gene: TRBV28; CDR3nt: TGTGCCAGCAGGGGACAGGGCCCAGATACGCAGTATTTT; CDR3aa: CASRGQGPDTQYF
d_gene: .; abundance: many; j_gene: TRBJ1-1; v_gene: TRBV19; CDR3nt: TGTGCCAGTATATTCAGGACTACAAAATTCTTT; CDR3aa: CASIFRTTKFF